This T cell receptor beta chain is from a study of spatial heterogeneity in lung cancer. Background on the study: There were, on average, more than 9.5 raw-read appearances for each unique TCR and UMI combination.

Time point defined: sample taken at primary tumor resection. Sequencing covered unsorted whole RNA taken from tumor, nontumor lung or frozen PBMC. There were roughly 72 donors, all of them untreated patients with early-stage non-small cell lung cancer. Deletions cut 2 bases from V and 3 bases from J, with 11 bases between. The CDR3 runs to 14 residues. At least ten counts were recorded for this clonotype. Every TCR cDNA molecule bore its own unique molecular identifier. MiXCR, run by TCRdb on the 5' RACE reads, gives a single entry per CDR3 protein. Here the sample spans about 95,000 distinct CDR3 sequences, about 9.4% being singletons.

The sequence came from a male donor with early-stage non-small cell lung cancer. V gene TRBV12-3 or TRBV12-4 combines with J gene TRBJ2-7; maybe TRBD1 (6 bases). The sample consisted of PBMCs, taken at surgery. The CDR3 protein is CASSLSGRGYEQYF. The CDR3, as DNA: TGTGCCAGCAGTTTAAGCGGCAGGGGCTACGAGCAGTACTTC.